The TCR beta chain described here comes from a study of blood T cell repertoires in COVID-19. Whole-study context: COVID-19 samples, acute and convalescent, were from the United States, Italy and Spain.

In the original workflow: Using reference gene primer amplification, nucleated cell counts were estimated. Using immunoSEQ multiplex PCR, the repertoire was profiled, and TCRdb retains in-frame clones only, with some absent. For V, J and clone size, that table is used; D and trimming come from the DNA. The sample records 200,000 to 250,000 clones, roughly 81% being singletons. This CDR3 has 16 amino acids. The ends lost 4 bases at V and 0 bases at J; junction bases unmatched: 4. Looked up from germline, CDR1 is LGHDT and CDR2 is YNNKEL (reference sequence). V usage is TRBV3-1 (or the pseudogene TRBV3-2) and J usage is TRBJ1-4, with TRBD1 matching 8 bases. The sequencing input was peripheral blood. This TCR came from a man aged 50 to 60 who had recovered from COVID-19. DNA for the CDR3: TGTGCCAGCAGCCTCCAGGGGGCTGCAACTAATGAAAAACTGTTTTTT. Translated: CASSLQGAATNEKLFF.